The rows below give T cell receptor beta chains drawn from one sample of a study of cytomegalovirus exposure and HLA in healthy donors. The assay was immunoSEQ multiplex PCR, and TCRdb's table has in-frame clones only and misses some. The sample carries tens of thousands of clones, around 77% recorded once. Specimen: PBMCs. These receptor sequences come from a woman aged 25 to 39 in good health and CMV-seronegative. Each CDR3 is given with its conserved first and last residue. A D gene is named only where the DNA matches it firmly. The size entry is marked missing in some rows and otherwise reads once, few, many or a size class.

NA TRBJ1-3 NA TRBV4-1 TGCGCCAGCAGCCAAGGGAGGGCAGGCCGCTCTGGAAACACCATATATTTT CASSQGRAGRSGNTIYF
NA TRBJ2-5 NA TRBV9 TGTGCCAGCAGCGGGTTGGGCACAGGGAAGGAGACCCAGTACTTC CASSGLGTGKETQYF
NA TRBJ2-1 NA TRBV9 TGTGCCAGCAGCGACCGGGGTGGTGGCAATGAGCAGTTCTTC CASSDRGGGNEQFF
NA TRBJ1-1 NA TRBV2 TGTGCCAGCACTCAGAGAATAGACAGGAACACTGAAGCTTTCTTT CASTQRIDRNTEAFF
once TRBJ1-5 TRBD1 TRBV6-1 TGTGCCAGCAGTGAAGCACAGGGGGCGCATCAGCCCCAGCATTTT CASSEAQGAHQPQHF
NA TRBJ1-4 NA TRBV18 TGTGCCAGCTCACCACAGAGGGAAGCGAGGAATGAAAAACTGTTTTTT CASSPQREARNEKLFF
few TRBJ2-7 TRBD2 TRBV6-6 TGTGCCAGCAGTCGCAGCGGGAGGAACTCCTACGAGCAGTACTTC CASSRSGRNSYEQYF
NA TRBJ2-7 TRBD1 TRBV7-2 TGTGCCAGCAGCTTTACAGGGGGGTCCTACGAGCAGTACTTC CASSFTGGSYEQYF
few TRBJ2-1 NA TRBV6-1 TGTGCCAGCAGTGAACGGGGGAGGGGGTACAATGAGCAGTTCTTC CASSERGRGYNEQFF
NA TRBJ2-1 TRBD2 TRBV5-4 TGTGCCAGCAGCTTGGTAAGGACTAGCGACAATGAGCAGTTCTTC CASSLVRTSDNEQFF
NA TRBJ2-4 TRBD2 TRBV15 TGTGCCACCAGGCTGGCGGGAGGAGGGGGAAACATTCAGTACTTC CATRLAGGGGNIQYF
NA TRBJ2-2 TRBD1 TRBV6-5 TGTGCCAGCAGTTACGGGACAGGCGAGCTGTTTTTT CASSYGTGELFF
NA TRBJ1-2 NA TRBV6-1 TGTGCCAGCAGTGAGGCGGGGAACTATGGCTACACCTTC CASSEAGNYGYTF
NA TRBJ2-5 NA TRBV30 TGTGCCTGGAGCGGACTCCGAGAGACCCAGTACTTC CAWSGLRETQYF
NA TRBJ1-2 TRBD1 TRBV5-4 TGTGCCAGCAGCGACGGGACAGCCTATGGCTACACCTTC CASSDGTAYGYTF
NA TRBJ1-2 NA TRBV4-3 TGCGCCAGCAGCCACAACAGGCGGGCGGGAGGCTACACCTTC CASSHNRRAGGYTF
NA TRBJ2-1 NA TRBV7-2 TGTGCCAGCAGCTCGCGATCATCCGGGACTCACAATGAGCAGTTCTTC CASSSRSSGTHNEQFF
NA TRBJ1-2 NA TRBV28 TGTGCCAGCAGCCGGGGAGGGACATGGGGCTACACCTTC CASSRGGTWGYTF
NA TRBJ2-1 TRBD2 TRBV6-5 TGTGCCAGCAGTTACTCGCAGTGGGGGGGAGGGGAGCAGTTCTTC CASSYSQWGGGEQFF
NA TRBJ1-5 TRBD1 TRBV6-5 TGTGCCAGCAGAGGACAGGGCGGAAATCAGCCCCAGCATTTT CASRGQGGNQPQHF
few TRBJ1-6 NA TRBV5-1 TGCGCCAGCAGAACGGCCTATAATTCACCCCTCCACTTT CASRTAYNSPLHF
once TRBJ2-2 TRBD1 TRBV4-3 TGCGCCAGCAGCCCCCGGGACAGGGGTGATAGCGGGGAGCTGTTTTTT CASSPRDRGDSGELFF
NA TRBJ2-7 TRBD2 TRBV6-5 TGTGCCAGCAGTCTAGCGGGAGGGCTGGGCGAGCAGTACTTC CASSLAGGLGEQYF
NA TRBJ2-7 NA TRBV27 TGTGCCAGCAGTTTATACAGGGTTGGGGAGCAGTACTTC CASSLYRVGEQYF
NA TRBJ2-5 TRBD2 TRBV19 TGTGCCAGTAGTCGAGCGGGAGTGGAGACCCAGTACTTC CASSRAGVETQYF
NA TRBJ2-7 TRBD1 TRBV9 TGTGCCAGCAGCGGGGCCGGGACAGGCACCTACGAGCAGTACTTC CASSGAGTGTYEQYF
NA TRBJ2-7 NA TRBV7-2 TGTGCCAGCAGCCCCGGGGCTAGCGATAGCGAGCAGTACTTC CASSPGASDSEQYF
NA TRBJ2-7 NA TRBV27 TGTGCCAGCCCCAGCTACGAGCAGTACTTC CASPSYEQYF
NA TRBJ2-7 TRBD2 TRBV29-1 TGCAGCGTACAGGACGGAGAACTAGCGGGAAGCTACGAGCAGTACTTC CSVQDGELAGSYEQYF
NA TRBJ2-3 TRBD2 TRBV30 TGTGCCTGGCAGACGGGGCTAGCGGGGGCAGATACGCAGTATTTT CAWQTGLAGADTQYF
NA TRBJ1-1 NA TRBV30 TGTGCCTGGAGTCGGCAGGGGAACACTGAAGCTTTCTTT CAWSRQGNTEAFF
few TRBJ1-6 NA TRBV6-6 TGTGCCAGCAGTAAAGGGGGGGGCAATTCACCCCTCCACTTT CASSKGGGNSPLHF
NA TRBJ1-1 NA TRBV11-3 TGTGCCAGCAGTCAGACAGGATACACTGAAGCTTTCTTT CASSQTGYTEAFF
few TRBJ1-2 TRBD1 TRBV30 TGTGCCTGGAGAGGCCTTAGGGGGCTTAACTATGGCTACACCTTC CAWRGLRGLNYGYTF
NA TRBJ2-5 NA TRBV7-7 TGTGCTAGCAGCCGAGGCGGATTAGGAGGGAAAGAGACCCAGTACTTC CASSRGGLGGKETQYF
NA TRBJ1-2 NA TRBV6-1 TGTGCCAGCAGTGAAGCGGAAGTGTGGGGGAGGGGCTATGGCTACACCTTC CASSEAEVWGRGYGYTF
NA TRBJ1-1 TRBD1 TRBV6-4 TGTGCCAGCAGCCCTCAACAGGGGGGTACTGAAGCTTTCTTT CASSPQQGGTEAFF
NA TRBJ2-7 TRBD2 TRBV6-5 TGTGCCAGCATTTACTCGAGCGGGAGCTCCTACGAGCAGTACTTC CASIYSSGSSYEQYF
NA TRBJ1-2 NA TRBV15 TGTGCCACCAGCAGAGATAGGGGCGATTATGGCTACACCTTC CATSRDRGDYGYTF
NA TRBJ2-1 TRBD2 TRBV5-1 TGCGCCAGCAGCCGTTGGACTAGCGGGATAAGGAGTGAGCAGTTCTTC CASSRWTSGIRSEQFF
NA TRBJ1-3 NA TRBV6-5 TGTGCCAGCAGTACGGACGGGAGCTCTGGAAACACCATATATTTT CASSTDGSSGNTIYF
once TRBJ2-1 NA TRBV10-2 TGCGCCAGCAGGGAGACAGCTACAGGGAGACAGTTCTTC CASRETATGRQFF
NA TRBJ1-2 NA TRBV2 TGTGCCAGCCCGCGACAGACTAACTATGGCTACACCTTC CASPRQTNYGYTF
once TRBJ1-1 NA TRBV25-1 TGTGCCAGCAAGAGTACAGCAAGTCCTGAAGCTTTCTTT CASKSTASPEAFF
NA TRBJ2-3 NA TRBV12-5 TGTGCTAGTGGTTCGCCGACTTCCGCGAAAGAGACAGATACGCAGTATTTT CASGSPTSAKETDTQYF
few TRBJ2-7 TRBD1 TRBV7-9 TGTGCCAGCAGCCCCCGGGACAGCAACTACTACGAGCAGTACTTC CASSPRDSNYYEQYF
NA TRBJ1-5 NA TRBV2 TGTGCCAGCAGACTCCGGGTGCCCAATCAGCCCCAGCATTTT CASRLRVPNQPQHF
NA TRBJ2-2 TRBD2 TRBV7-2 TGTGCCAGCAGCCCCGGGAGGACCGGGGAGCTGTTTTTT CASSPGRTGELFF
NA TRBJ2-7 NA TRBV5-1 TGCGCCAGCAGCTTGGCTGGACAGCGAGACCTCTACTTC CASSLAGQRDLYF